These 32 T cell receptor beta chains were sequenced from one sample in a study of cytomegalovirus exposure and HLA in healthy donors. Sequenced by immunoSEQ multiplex PCR; TCRdb stores in-frame clones only, minus some. Of approximately 120,000 clones in the sample, 89% were seen once. Sequencing used PBMCs. Every receptor here comes from a woman between 18 and 29 years old in good health and CMV-seronegative.

The chain is built from TRBV18 and TRBJ2-3, with TRBD2 matching over 11 bases. The CDR3 is made up of 17 amino acids. CDR1 is KGHSH and CDR2 is LQKENI in the germline V gene. J was trimmed by 3 bases and V by 1 base; bases with no gene match: 6. DNA of the CDR3: TGTGCCAGCTCACCACAACTAGCGGGAGTGGCGACAGATACGCAGTATTTT. Protein sequence: CASSPQLAGVATDTQYF. Full variable domain (missing parts from reference TRBV18 and TRBJ2-3): NAGVMQNPRHLVRRRGQEARLRCSPMKGHSHVYWYRQLPEEGLKFMVYLQKENIIDESGMPKERFSAEFPKEGPSILRIQQVVRGDSAAYFCASSPQLAGVATDTQYFGPGTRLTVL.

The genes are TRBV2 and TRBJ2-5, with 10 bases aligning to TRBD2. The V segment lost 7 bases and the J segment 1 base; nucleotides outside the gene matches: 12. The CDR3 is 17 amino acids. CDR1 is SNHLY, CDR2 FYNNEI, per germline. For the CDR3, the DNA is TGTGCCAGCATTGATGATCTAGCGGGAGTGGCCCAAGAGACCCAGTACTTC. Protein sequence: CASIDDLAGVAQETQYF. Combining the CDR3 with reference TRBV2 and TRBJ2-5 gives the whole variable domain EPEVTQTPSHQVTQMGQEVILRCVPISNHLYFYWYRQILGQKVEFLVSFYNNEISEKSEIFDDQFSVERPDGSNFTLKIRSTKLEDSAMYFCASIDDLAGVAQETQYFGPGTRLLVL.

V usage is TRBV2 and J usage is TRBJ1-2, with D unclear. Germline V CDR1 and CDR2: SNHLY, FYNNEI. V lost 6 bases and J lost 0, with 14 bases in between. The length of the CDR3 is 15 residues. The CDR3 DNA reads as TGTGCCAGCAGCCCCTCGACTCAAGCTAACTATGGCTACACCTTC. Translated: CASSPSTQANYGYTF.

This clone was found once. The genes are TRBV5-5 and TRBJ1-5; unclear D gene. Germline V CDR1 and CDR2: SGHKS, YYEKEE (reference sequence). The V end was cut by 2 bases, the J end by 7 bases, with 16 bases between. The CDR3 sequence is 15 residues long. CDR3 nucleotides: TGTGCCAGCAGCTTTTTGCGGGGTGAGGGACAGCCCCAGCATTTT. It yields the protein CASSFLRGEGQPQHF.

V is TRBV11-2 and J is TRBJ2-1, with D perhaps TRBD2 (6 bases). The CDR3 sequence is 15 residues long. Trimming took off 5 bases at V and 1 base at J, with 12 bases between the two ends. Germline-derived CDR1 and CDR2 are SGHAT and FQNNGV. This chain's CDR3 is CASSGLAKSYNEQFF. The CDR3 DNA reads TGTGCCAGCAGCGGCCTAGCGAAGTCCTACAATGAGCAGTTCTTC. Full variable domain (rest looked up from reference TRBV11-2 and TRBJ2-1): EAGVAQSPRYKIIEKRQSVAFWCNPISGHATLYWYQQILGQGPKLLIQFQNNGVVDDSQLPKDRFSAERLKGVDSTLKIQPAKLEDSAVYLCASSGLAKSYNEQFFGPGTRLTVL.

CDR3 DNA: TGTGCCAGTAGTATTGGCGGGGGGCTATCCCAGTACGAGCAGTACTTC. This sequence encodes CASSIGGGLSQYEQYF. This chain joins TRBV19 and TRBJ2-7; TRBD2 matches 8 bases. V lost 3 bases and J lost 4; bases outside the gene matches: 11. Germline-derived CDR1 and CDR2 are LNHDA and SQIVND (reference sequence). The CDR3 extends over 16 amino acids.

The chain joins TRBV5-4 to TRBJ2-2, with 7 bases that match TRBD1. V lost 5 bases and J lost 6; bases outside the gene matches: 10. Germline V CDR1 and CDR2: SGHNT, YYREEE (reference sequence). This CDR3 is 15 amino acids long. The CDR3 protein is CASSERTGSPGELFF. In DNA form, the CDR3 reads TGTGCCAGCAGTGAAAGGACAGGCTCTCCCGGGGAGCTGTTTTTT.

The CDR3, as DNA: TGTGCCAGCAGTTTATGGAGGCAATACACCGGGGAGCTGTTTTTT. This codes for CASSLWRQYTGELFF. The chain carries TRBV28 and TRBJ2-2; D is unresolved. CDR3 length: 15 amino acids. V dropped 0 bases and J dropped 3 bases, with 8 bases sitting between them. Germline V gene lookup returns CDR1 MDHEN and CDR2 SYDVKM.

The chain uses TRBV6-9 and TRBJ2-1, with 8 bases fitting TRBD1. V was pared by 7 bases and J by 10 bases, with 24 bases of the junction left unmatched. Looked up from germline, CDR1 is MNHGY and CDR2 is SVAAGI. This CDR3 is built from 18 residues. The CDR3 DNA follows: TGTGCCAGCACCTCTTTTCGCCAGGGGGCTTCTCCGGTGGGGGAGCAGTTCTTC. As protein: CASTSFRQGASPVGEQFF.

The CDR3 DNA follows: TGTGCCAGCAGCGTTACAGGGGGCGGCGGGGAGCTGTTTTTT. Its translation: CASSVTGGGGELFF. The chain couples TRBV9 to TRBJ2-2; 9 nucleotides line up with TRBD1. V trimming: 2 bases; J trimming: 7 bases; junction bases outside the gene matches: 3. The CDR3 has 14 residues. CDR1 and CDR2 from the germline V gene are SGDLS and YYNGEE.

This sequence joins TRBV11-2 and TRBJ2-5, with a weak D call TRBD2 (5 bases). Trimming removed 5 bases from V and 5 bases from J, with 15 bases in between. CDR3 length: 14 amino acids. The germline CDR1 and CDR2 sequences are SGHAT and FQNNGV. The CDR3 DNA reads as TGTGCCAGCAGCCAAACTAGGATGACGGAGACCCAGTACTTC. Residues: CASSQTRMTETQYF.

In its sample, this clone was seen once. This rearrangement joins TRBV9 to TRBJ2-6; 13 positions match TRBD2. V lost 4 bases, J lost 4 bases, and 11 bases stayed unmatched. CDR1 and CDR2 from the germline V gene are SGDLS and YYNGEE. CDR3 size: 19 residues. CDR3 bases: TGTGCCAGCAGCCCCCGGGGACTAGCGGGAACAGGAGGGGCCAACGTCCTGACTTTC. Protein product: CASSPRGLAGTGGANVLTF.

The chain uses TRBV7-9 and TRBJ2-7; D possibly corresponds to TRBD1 (5 bases). Trimming took off 1 base at V and 3 bases at J, with 10 bases between the two ends. CDR1 is SEHNR and CDR2 is FQNEAQ in the germline V gene (reference sequence). This CDR3 has 14 amino acids. The CDR3 DNA follows: TGTGCCAGCAGCTTAGAAGGGGATCTCTACGAGCAGTACTTC. It specifies CASSLEGDLYEQYF.

V and J are TRBV28 and TRBJ1-1, with D possibly TRBD1 on 6 matching bases. CDR1 MDHEN and CDR2 SYDVKM come from the germline V gene. This CDR3 region has 13 residues. V was cut by 8 bases and J by 1 base, with 11 bases left in between. The CDR3 spells CASHRVANTEAFF. In DNA form, the CDR3 reads TGTGCCAGCCACAGGGTTGCGAACACTGAAGCTTTCTTT.

The chain recombines TRBV28 with TRBJ1-2, with TRBD1 as a possible D gene (6 bases). The CDR3 spans 15 residues. V shed 7 bases and J shed 6 bases, with 21 bases lying between them. The germline CDR1 and CDR2 sequences are MDHEN and SYDVKM. The CDR3 DNA follows: TGTGCCAGCAACCCCTCGGGGGGGGCAGGGGATGGCTACACCTTC. Its protein is CASNPSGGAGDGYTF.

The chain recombines TRBV27 with TRBJ2-3, with 9 nucleotides matching TRBD2. V lost 1 base to trimming and J lost 1 base; unmatched junction nucleotides: 6. Per the germline V gene, CDR1 is MNHEY and CDR2 is SMNVEV (reference sequence). The CDR3 totals 17 residues. The CDR3 protein is CASSLYFASGGTDTQYF. The CDR3 bases are TGTGCCAGCAGTTTATACTTCGCTAGCGGGGGCACAGATACGCAGTATTTT.

This clone occurred once. The chain has TRBV19 and TRBJ2-7; TRBD1 aligns across 10 bases. The CDR3 consists of 13 residues. Germline V CDR1 and CDR2: LNHDA, SQIVND (reference sequence). Trimming removed 9 bases from V and 3 bases from J; junction bases left unmatched: 5. Here the CDR3 DNA reads TGTGCCAGGAAAGGACAGGGGGTCTACGAGCAGTACTTC. This encodes CARKGQGVYEQYF.

This rearrangement joins TRBV5-1 to TRBJ1-1, with TRBD1 matching over 7 bases. Germline CDR1 SGHRS, CDR2 YFSETQ. The V segment lost 4 bases and the J segment 1 base; nucleotides outside the gene matches: 19. The CDR3 loop spans 19 amino acids. The chain's CDR3 is CASSPRRRQGVIGNTEAFF. DNA for the CDR3: TGCGCCAGCAGCCCAAGGAGGCGACAGGGCGTAATCGGGAACACTGAAGCTTTCTTT.

The chain joins TRBV2 to TRBJ2-5; tentatively, D is TRBD2 (5 bases). V was pared by 6 bases and J by 2 bases, with 10 bases between. Germline V gene lookup returns CDR1 SNHLY and CDR2 FYNNEI. The CDR3 covers 13 residues. The CDR3 reads CASRSGRQETQYF. The CDR3 DNA is TGTGCCAGCAGGAGCGGTCGACAAGAGACCCAGTACTTC.

The genes are TRBV9 and TRBJ2-7, with D perhaps TRBD2 (5 bases). The germline V gene encodes CDR1 SGDLS and CDR2 YYNGEE. This CDR3 region has 14 residues. Trimming removed 4 bases from V and 6 bases from J, with 17 bases in between. The CDR3 region has the DNA TGTGCCAGCAGCCCTCGCCCTGCCGAGGGCGAGCAGTACTTC. Translating it yields CASSPRPAEGEQYF.

V and J are TRBV4-1 and TRBJ2-2; 9 positions match TRBD1. Losses at the gene ends were 7 bases for V and 7 bases for J; bases not matched to a gene: 13. CDR1 is MGHRA, CDR2 YSYEKL, per germline. The CDR3 contains 16 residues. CDR3 in amino acids: CASTPNRGRFIGELFF. The DNA for the CDR3 is TGCGCCAGCACCCCTAACAGGGGGCGCTTTATCGGGGAGCTGTTTTTT.

This chain connects TRBV6-5 to TRBJ2-1; 10 nucleotides align to TRBD2. Germline V gene lookup returns CDR1 MNHEY and CDR2 SVGAGI. The CDR3 is 16 amino acids. Trimming cost V 0 bases and J 1 base; bases outside gene matches: 0. This CDR3 is CASSYSAGGSYNEQFF. The DNA for the CDR3 is TGTGCCAGCAGTTACTCAGCGGGAGGGTCCTACAATGAGCAGTTCTTC.

The rearrangement joins TRBV19 to TRBJ2-7, with 9 bases aligning to TRBD1. The J segment lost 3 bases and the V segment lost 4 bases, leaving 4 bases of the junction unmatched. Germline V gives CDR1 LNHDA, CDR2 SQIVND (reference sequence). The CDR3 totals 14 residues. The chain's CDR3 is CASSTDRGGYEQYF. The CDR3 region has the DNA TGTGCCAGTAGTACGGACAGGGGCGGCTACGAGCAGTACTTC.

V gene TRBV28 combines with J gene TRBJ2-7, with D perhaps matching TRBD2 (5 bases). Germline CDR1 MDHEN, CDR2 SYDVKM. There are 15 residues in the CDR3. Trimming stripped 5 bases from V and 3 bases from J, with 17 bases between. DNA of the CDR3: TGTGCCAGCAGTCCCATAAGTCCGGGGAACTACGAGCAGTACTTC. Translation gives CASSPISPGNYEQYF.

The genes are TRBV5-6 and TRBJ2-7, with D perhaps matching TRBD2 (6 bases). The germline CDR1 and CDR2 sequences are SGHDT and YYEEEE. CDR3 length: 14 residues. Trimming shortened V by 3 bases and J by 2 bases, and 12 bases separated the two germline ends. The CDR3 nucleotides are TGTGCCAGCAGCTCCTCGGGGGTAGCCTACGAGCAGTACTTC. This translates into CASSSSGVAYEQYF.

The chain carries TRBV5-4 and TRBJ2-6; 7 bases agree with TRBD2. With V trimmed by 4 bases and J by 0 bases, 10 bases remained unmatched. The CDR3 length is 18 residues. Germline V gene sequence: CDR1 SGHNT, CDR2 YYREEE (reference sequence). The chain's CDR3 is CASSAGAWGGSGANVLTF. CDR3 DNA sequence: TGTGCCAGCAGCGCGGGAGCGTGGGGGGGCTCTGGGGCCAACGTCCTGACTTTC.

J is TRBJ2-3 and V is TRBV28, with D possibly being TRBD1 (6 bases). CDR1 and CDR2 from the germline V gene are MDHEN and SYDVKM. Deletions cut 9 bases from V and 0 bases from J, with 16 bases between. CDR3 length: 15 residues. CDR3 loop: CARDLDSYSTDTQYF. The CDR3 coding sequence is TGTGCCAGGGACCTGGACAGTTATAGCACAGATACGCAGTATTTT.

The V gene is TRBV18, the J gene TRBJ2-1, with 14 bases that match TRBD2. The CDR3 contains 19 residues. Per germline, CDR1 KGHSH and CDR2 LQKENI. V was pared by 3 bases and J by 0 bases, with 7 bases of the junction left unmatched. Written as DNA, the CDR3 is TGTGCCAGCTCACCCGGGACTAGCGGGAGTCCCAGCTCCTACAATGAGCAGTTCTTC. It translates to CASSPGTSGSPSSYNEQFF.

CDR3 nucleotide sequence: TGCGCCAGCAGCCACCTTAGCGGGGGAGACTACGAGCAGTACTTC. Translating gives CASSHLSGGDYEQYF. The rearrangement uses TRBV4-1 and TRBJ2-7; 9 nucleotides line up with TRBD2. Germline V lookup: CDR1 MGHRA, CDR2 YSYEKL. V shed 3 bases, J shed 3 bases, and the junction held 6 bases outside the gene matches. The CDR3 is 15 residues long.

The chain recombines TRBV5-1 with TRBJ2-7; 10 bases fit TRBD1. V shed 4 bases and J 5 bases; nucleotides not matched to a gene: 3. The CDR3 length is 13 residues. Germline V CDR1 and CDR2: SGHRS, YFSETQ. CDR3 coding DNA: TGCGCCAGCAGCCGGACAGGGGGAAACGAGCAGTACTTC. This encodes CASSRTGGNEQYF. The variable domain in full, completed from reference TRBV5-1 and TRBJ2-7, reads KAGVTQTPRYLIKTRGQQVTLSCSPISGHRSVSWYQQTPGQGLQFLFEYFSETQRNKGNFPGRFSGRQFSNSRSEMNVSTLELGDSALYLCASSRTGGNEQYFGPGTRLTVT.

The chain recombines TRBV7-9 with TRBJ1-2; no reliable D call. The CDR3 consists of 14 residues. In germline, CDR1 is SEHNR, CDR2 FQNEAQ (reference sequence). The ends were cut back, 5 bases at V and 7 bases at J, with 17 bases in the middle. Here the CDR3 reads CASSRTQTEGGYTF. The CDR3 nucleotides are TGTGCCAGCAGCCGAACCCAGACCGAGGGTGGCTACACCTTC.

The chain carries TRBV15 and TRBJ2-3; a possible D gene is TRBD1 (7 bases). Trimming pared 0 bases from V and 4 bases from J, leaving 20 bases between. The CDR3 is 18 residues long. CDR1 LNHNV and CDR2 YYDKDF come from the germline V gene (reference sequence). The CDR3 DNA reads TGTGCCACCAGCAGAGATTCGCCGGGCGGAGGGGGCGCAGATACGCAGTATTTT. Residues: CATSRDSPGGGGADTQYF.